This entry concerns a single TCR beta chain. This clonotype was counted many times. The target of this receptor is not known. Per-base quality was not reported, and no clone a single base away is much larger than it. These data belong to a study of T cell repertoires in cytomegalovirus infection (dated by TCRdb to about 2019). For the study in its entirety: Donor HLA type was relevant to the analysis, as public TCR beta signatures indicated carriage of CMV infection together with the matching HLA type.

General findings and caveats noted by the study authors: In both this cohort and an independent roughly 350-donor cohort, the cumulative frequency of public TCR beta family members distinguished carriers of CMV infection plus the relevant HLA type. The ex vivo response was dominated by HLA-C-restricted CMV-specific TCR beta clonotypes, which also provided the single most frequent clonotype in two of eight donors.

The germline ends are 5 bases apart after V is trimmed by 4 bases and J by 4 bases. CDR1 is given as DFQATT and CDR2 as SNEGSKA, both from the germline V gene (reference sequence). The CDR3 holds 12 amino acids from the cysteine to the phenylalanine. Just the 36-base CDR3 DNA is kept, in frame starting at base 1. These reads were obtained on an Illumina HiSeq 1500. Starting from the raw public reads, TCRdb applied fastp trimming at Q25, assembled clones with MiXCR and retained in-frame beta chains. Duplicate CDR3 protein sequences are folded into a single record with the most common DNA and genes. This sample holds fewer than 400,000 distinct CDR3 sequences; around a sixth were observed only once. 7.5% to 9.5% of the sample lies in the top ten.

The TCR was taken from a human donor in good health (CMV status not recorded). Some clones in this sample may be carry-over from other donors' samples. What was sequenced was PBMCs. The chain is made from TRBV20-1 and TRBJ2-6, with the D gene call left open. The CDR3 loop reads CSANMGANVLTF. DNA sequence: TGCAGTGCTAATATGGGGGCCAACGTCCTGACTTTC.